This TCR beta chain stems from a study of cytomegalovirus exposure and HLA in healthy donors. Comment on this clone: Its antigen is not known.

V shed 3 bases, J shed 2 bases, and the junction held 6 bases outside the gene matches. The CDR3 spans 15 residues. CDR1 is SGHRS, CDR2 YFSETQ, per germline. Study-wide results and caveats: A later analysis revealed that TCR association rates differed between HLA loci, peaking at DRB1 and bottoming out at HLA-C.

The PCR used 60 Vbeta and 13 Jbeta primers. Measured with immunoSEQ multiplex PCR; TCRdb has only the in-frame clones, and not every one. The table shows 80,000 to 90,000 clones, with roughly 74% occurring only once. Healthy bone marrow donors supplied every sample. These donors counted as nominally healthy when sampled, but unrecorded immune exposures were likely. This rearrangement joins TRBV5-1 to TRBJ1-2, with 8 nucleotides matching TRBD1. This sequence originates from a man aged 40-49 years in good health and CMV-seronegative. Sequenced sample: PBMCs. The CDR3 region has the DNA TGCGCCAGCAGCTCCTCGACAGGGGCAAACTATGGCTACACCTTC. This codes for CASSSSTGANYGYTF.